This paragraph reports one TCR beta chain. The source of the sample is a study of cytomegalovirus exposure and HLA in healthy donors. Only in-frame clones appear in the TCRdb table, and some are missing; sequencing was by immunoSEQ multiplex PCR. The sample lists about 140,000 clones, 86% occurring once. V trimming: 5 bases; J trimming: 8 bases; junction bases outside the gene matches: 5. Germline CDR1 is SGHVS and CDR2 is FQNEAQ. The CDR3 loop spans 13 amino acids. The clonotype was recovered from a man younger than 30 in good health and CMV-seronegative. The specimen was PBMCs. This chain connects TRBV7-8 to TRBJ2-1; the match to TRBD1 covers 8 bases. In nucleotides, the CDR3 is TGTGCCAGCAGCCGAGACAGGGGCCATGAGCAGTTCTTC. This gives the protein CASSRDRGHEQFF.